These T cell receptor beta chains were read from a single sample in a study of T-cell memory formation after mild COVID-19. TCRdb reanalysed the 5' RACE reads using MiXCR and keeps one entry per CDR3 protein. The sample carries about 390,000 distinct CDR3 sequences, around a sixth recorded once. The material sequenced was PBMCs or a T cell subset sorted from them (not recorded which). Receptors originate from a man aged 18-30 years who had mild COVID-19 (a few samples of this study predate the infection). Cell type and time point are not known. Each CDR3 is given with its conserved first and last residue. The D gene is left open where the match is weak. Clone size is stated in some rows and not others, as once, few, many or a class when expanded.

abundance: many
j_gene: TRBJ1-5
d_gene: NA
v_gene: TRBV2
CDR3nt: TGTGCCAGCAGTCCGGGAGGCTATAGCAATCAGCCCCAGCATTTT
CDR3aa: CASSPGGYSNQPQHF

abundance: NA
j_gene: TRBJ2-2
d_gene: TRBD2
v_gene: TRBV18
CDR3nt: TGTGCCAGCTCACCCATACTACTAGCGGGGGCTACGAACACCGGGGAGCTGTTTTTT
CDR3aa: CASSPILLAGATNTGELFF

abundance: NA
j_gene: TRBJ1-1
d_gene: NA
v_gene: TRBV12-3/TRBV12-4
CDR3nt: TGTGCCAGCACCCCGATGGACAGCACTGAAGCTTTCTTT
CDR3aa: CASTPMDSTEAFF

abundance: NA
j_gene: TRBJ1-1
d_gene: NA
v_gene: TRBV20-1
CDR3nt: TGCAGTGCCAGACGGGGCAAGAACACTGAAGCTTTCTTT
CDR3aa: CSARRGKNTEAFF

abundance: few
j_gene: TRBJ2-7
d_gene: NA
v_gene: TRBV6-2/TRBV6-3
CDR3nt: TGTGCCAGCAGTTACAGGGGCGGCGAGCAGTACTTC
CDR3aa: CASSYRGGEQYF

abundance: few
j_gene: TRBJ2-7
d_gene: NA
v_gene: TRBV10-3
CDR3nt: TGTGCCACCGGACCGTCCTCCTACGAGCAGTACTTC
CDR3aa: CATGPSSYEQYF

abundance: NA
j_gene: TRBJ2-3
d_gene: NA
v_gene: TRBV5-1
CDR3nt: TGCGCCAGCAGCCTGGGAAGGGGACTGAGGACAGATACGCAGTATTTT
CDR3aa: CASSLGRGLRTDTQYF

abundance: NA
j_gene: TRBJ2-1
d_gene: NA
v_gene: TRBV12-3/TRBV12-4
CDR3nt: TGTGCCAGTTGCGGGCTTCACAATGAGCAGTTCTTC
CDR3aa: CASCGLHNEQFF

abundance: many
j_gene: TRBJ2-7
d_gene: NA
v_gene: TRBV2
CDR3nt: TGTGCCAGCAGTAGATCCCGCCAGGCCGGGTGGTTGGAGCAGTACTTC
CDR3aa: CASSRSRQAGWLEQYF

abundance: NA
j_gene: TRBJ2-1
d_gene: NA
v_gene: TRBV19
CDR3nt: TGTGCCAGTAGTATCGGCTGGGGCCATGAGCAGTTCTTC
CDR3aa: CASSIGWGHEQFF

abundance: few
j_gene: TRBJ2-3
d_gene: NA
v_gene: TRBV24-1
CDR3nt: TGTGCCACCAGTGACCCCCCAGGGGGGAAGCAGTATTTT
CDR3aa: CATSDPPGGKQYF

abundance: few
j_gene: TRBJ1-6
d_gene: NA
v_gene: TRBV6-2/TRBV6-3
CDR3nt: TGTGCCAGCAGTAAACGGGGGGGGAGCGTTCGATCACCCCTCCACTTT
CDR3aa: CASSKRGGSVRSPLHF

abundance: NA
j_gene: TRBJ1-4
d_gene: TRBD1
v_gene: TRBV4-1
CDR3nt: TGCGCCAGCAGCCAACGCGGGACAGGGGTAACTAATGAAAAACTGTTTTTT
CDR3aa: CASSQRGTGVTNEKLFF

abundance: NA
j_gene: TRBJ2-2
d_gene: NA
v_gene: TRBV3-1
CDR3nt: TGTGCCAGCAGCCAAAAAAGGGGACTTTTCGGGCGGTCGGACACCGGGGAGCTGTTTTTT
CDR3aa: CASSQKRGLFGRSDTGELFF

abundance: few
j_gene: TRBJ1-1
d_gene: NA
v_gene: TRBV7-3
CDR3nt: TGTGCCAGCAGCTTATCTCGGGACACTGAAGCTTTCTTT
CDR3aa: CASSLSRDTEAFF

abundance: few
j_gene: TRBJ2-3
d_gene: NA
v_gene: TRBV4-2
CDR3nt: TGTGCCAGCAGCCCCTTGGATTTCGGCGGGCACACAGATACGCAGTATTTT
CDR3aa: CASSPLDFGGHTDTQYF

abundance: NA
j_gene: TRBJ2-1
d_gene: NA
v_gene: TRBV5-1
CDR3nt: TGCGCCAGCAGCTTGGTGGCGGGGACCAGGGACAATGAGCAGTTCTTC
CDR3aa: CASSLVAGTRDNEQFF

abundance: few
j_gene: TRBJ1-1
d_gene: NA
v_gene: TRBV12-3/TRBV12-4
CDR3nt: TGTGCCAGCAGTTTTATAGGGTTCACTGAAGCTTTCTTT
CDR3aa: CASSFIGFTEAFF

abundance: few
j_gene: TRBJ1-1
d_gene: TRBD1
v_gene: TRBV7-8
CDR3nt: TGTGCCAGCAGCTTAGCGATGGACAGGGAAGCTTTCTTT
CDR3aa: CASSLAMDREAFF

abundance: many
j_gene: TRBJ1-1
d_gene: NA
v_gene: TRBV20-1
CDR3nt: TGCAGTGCTAGAGATGCGGGGGCTGGGAACACTGAAGCTTTCTTT
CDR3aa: CSARDAGAGNTEAFF

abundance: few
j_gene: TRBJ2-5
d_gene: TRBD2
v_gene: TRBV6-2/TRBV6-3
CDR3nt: TGTGCCAGCAGTGGGACTAGCGGGGGCCGGTACCAAGAGACCCAGTACTTC
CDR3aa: CASSGTSGGRYQETQYF

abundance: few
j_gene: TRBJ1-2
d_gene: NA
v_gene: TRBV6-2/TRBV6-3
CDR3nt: TGTGCCAGCAGTTACTCGGTTTACTATGGCTACACCTTC
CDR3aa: CASSYSVYYGYTF